This entry concerns a single T cell receptor (beta chain). No antigen is known for it. Cells designated naive CD8 were CD45RO-negative and were positively selected for CCR7, with terminally differentiated effector memory CD45RA+ cells excluded. The data are from a study of shared clonotypes between healthy human individuals. The study, taken as a whole, reports: The naive CD4 repertoires of four donors were compared, and roughly 5% of clonotypes were shared. Though the depth was large, rarefaction showed that sorted-subset sequencing was incomplete.

The CDR3 totals 16 residues. CDR1 is SGHRS and CDR2 is YFSETQ in the germline V gene. Trimming took 3 bases from V and 4 from J; bases not matched to a gene: 11. It was 150 to 200 ng DNA, approximately 30,000 T cell genomes, that sorted-subset replicate PCRs used. Method: immunoSEQ multiplex PCR; TCRdb's copy keeps in-frame clones and lacks some. Of about 2 million clones listed, 85% to 95% are singletons. This clonotype was sampled from a man aged 18 to 29 in good health. The J gene is TRBJ2-7, the V gene TRBV5-1, with 9 bases fitting TRBD1. Sequencing was done on a sample of naive CD8+ T cells sorted from blood. The CDR3 DNA reads TGCGCCAGCAGCTGGAGCTCGGACAGGGGAAAGTACGAGCAGTACTTC. It specifies CASSWSSDRGKYEQYF.